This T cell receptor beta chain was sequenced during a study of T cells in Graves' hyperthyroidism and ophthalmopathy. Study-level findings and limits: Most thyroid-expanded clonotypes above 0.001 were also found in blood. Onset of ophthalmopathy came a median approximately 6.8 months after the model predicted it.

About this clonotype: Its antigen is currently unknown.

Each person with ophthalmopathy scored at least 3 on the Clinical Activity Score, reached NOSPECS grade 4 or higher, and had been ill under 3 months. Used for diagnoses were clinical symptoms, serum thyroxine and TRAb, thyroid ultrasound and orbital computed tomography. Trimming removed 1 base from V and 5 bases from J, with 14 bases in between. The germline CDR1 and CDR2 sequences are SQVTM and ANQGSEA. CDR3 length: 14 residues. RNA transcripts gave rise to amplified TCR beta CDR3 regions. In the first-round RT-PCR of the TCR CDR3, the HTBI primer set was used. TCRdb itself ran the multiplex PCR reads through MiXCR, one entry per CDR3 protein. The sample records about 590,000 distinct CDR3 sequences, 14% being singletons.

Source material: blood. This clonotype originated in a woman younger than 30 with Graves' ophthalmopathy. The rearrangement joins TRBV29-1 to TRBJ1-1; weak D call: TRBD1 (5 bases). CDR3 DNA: TGCAGCGTTGAAGGCGTTTCGAGGGGTACTGAAGCTTTCTTT. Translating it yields CSVEGVSRGTEAFF.